The 15 T cell receptor beta chains reported below all come from one sample, sequenced in a study of shared clonotypes between healthy human individuals. Sequencing used immunoSEQ multiplex PCR; TCRdb keeps in-frame clones, though not all of them. The table includes roughly 1,600,000 clones, around 98.5% detected once. The sample taken for sequencing was naive CD4+ T cells sorted from blood. The subset is: CD45RA+ positively selected. The source is a man aged 30 to 39 in good health.

In this sample, this clone turned up once. The gene calls are TRBV2 and TRBJ2-7; D uncertain. The CDR3 loop spans 12 amino acids. Germline V gives CDR1 SNHLY, CDR2 FYNNEI. The V end was cut by 8 bases, the J end by 4 bases, with 12 bases between. The CDR3 DNA is TGTGCCAGCCGCCCCCTAGTATACGAGCAGTACTTC. This encodes CASRPLVYEQYF.

The V gene is TRBV7-9, the J gene TRBJ1-5; D remains ambiguous. This CDR3 region has 14 residues. The germline V and J ends were trimmed by 2 bases and 5 bases, with 10 bases remaining between them. CDR1 is SEHNR, CDR2 FQNEAQ, per germline (reference sequence). CDR3 residues: CASSLLVSHQPQHF. The CDR3, as DNA: TGTGCCAGCAGCTTACTTGTCAGTCATCAGCCCCAGCATTTT.

The J gene is TRBJ2-3, the V gene TRBV28; no reliable D call. CDR1 is MDHEN, CDR2 SYDVKM, per germline. The CDR3 is made up of 13 amino acids. V lost 7 bases, J lost 4 bases, and 12 bases lay in between. CDR3 in DNA: TGTGCCAGCACTACGCGTAGGGCAGATACGCAGTATTTT. This sequence encodes CASTTRRADTQYF.

This chain links TRBV9 with TRBJ2-2; 11 nucleotides agree with TRBD1. The CDR3 is made up of 15 amino acids. Germline CDR1 and CDR2: SGDLS and YYNGEE. The trim removed 3 bases at V and 6 bases at J, leaving 4 bases unmatched. The CDR3 loop is CASSGDRGFAGELFF. The CDR3 nucleotides read TGTGCCAGCAGCGGGGACAGGGGGTTTGCCGGGGAGCTGTTTTTT.

This chain connects TRBV9 to TRBJ2-7, with 7 bases lining up with TRBD2. J gave up 7 bases and V 4 bases, and 11 bases lay outside the gene matches. Germline lookup yields CDR1 SGDLS and CDR2 YYNGEE. The CDR3 has 14 residues. CDR3 residues: CASSIGLVAEEQYF. CDR3 DNA: TGTGCCAGCAGCATCGGACTAGTAGCGGAAGAGCAGTACTTC. The full variable domain, completed using reference TRBV9 and TRBJ2-7, is DSGVTQTPKHLITATGQRVTLRCSPRSGDLSVYWYQQSLDQGLQFLIQYYNGEERAKGNILERFSAQQFPDLHSELNLSSLELGDSALYFCASSIGLVAEEQYFGPGTRLTVT.

This chain links TRBV7-8 with TRBJ2-7; tentatively, D is TRBD1 or TRBD2 (7 bases each). CDR3 length: 19 amino acids. Germline CDR1 reads SGHVS; CDR2 reads FQNEAQ. The V gene lost 5 bases and the J gene lost 0 bases, with 26 bases spanning the gap. The DNA of the CDR3 is TGTGCCAGCAGCCCAATGGGGGGGCTAGGGGACAGAGCCTCCTACGAGCAGTACTTC. Protein sequence: CASSPMGGLGDRASYEQYF.

The CDR3 protein is CASVLAGGQKLANEQFF. In DNA, the CDR3 is TGTGCCAGCGTACTAGCGGGAGGGCAAAAGCTAGCCAATGAGCAGTTCTTC. This rearrangement joins TRBV28 to TRBJ2-1, with 13 bases fitting TRBD2. The CDR3 is 17 residues long. CDR1 and CDR2 (germline): MDHEN, SYDVKM. J lost 6 bases, V lost 8 bases, and 13 bases had no gene match.

A remark on this clone: This CDR3 is also generated by other DNA sequences in the sample. The rearrangement joins TRBV7-9 to TRBJ2-7; TRBD2 agrees at 11 bases. CDR3 length: 15 amino acids. CDR1 SEHNR and CDR2 FQNEAQ come from the germline V gene (reference sequence). V lost 5 bases and J lost 2; bases outside the gene matches: 5. In DNA, the CDR3 is TGTGCCAGCAGCCCCTTAGCGGGAGGGACCTACGAGCAGTACTTC. Translated: CASSPLAGGTYEQYF.

The CDR3 loop is CASSRTSGGIFSSYNEQFF. The CDR3 DNA sequence: TGTGCCAGCAGCCGAACTAGCGGGGGGATTTTTAGCTCCTACAATGAGCAGTTCTTC. The chain combines TRBV7-9 with TRBJ2-1, with 12 nucleotides matching TRBD2. The CDR3 runs to 19 residues. Germline V gene sequence: CDR1 SEHNR, CDR2 FQNEAQ (reference sequence). V was clipped by 5 bases and J by 0 bases; unmatched bases: 11. Full variable domain (rest looked up from reference TRBV7-9 and TRBJ2-1): DTGVSQNPRHKITKRGQNVTFRCDPISEHNRLYWYRQTLGQGPEFLTYFQNEAQLEKSRLLSDRFSAERPKGSFSTLEIQRTEQGDSAMYLCASSRTSGGIFSSYNEQFFGPGTRLTVL.

This chain uses TRBV18 with TRBJ2-2; TRBD1 is a possible D gene (6 bases). This CDR3 is built from 16 residues. CDR1 and CDR2 (germline): KGHSH, LQKENI. V was cut by 4 bases and J by 4 bases, with 16 bases left in between. The CDR3 DNA reads as TGTGCCAGCTCACGAGACAGGAGCGGTGCCACCGGGGAGCTGTTTTTT. Its protein is CASSRDRSGATGELFF.

The chain employs TRBV7-3 and TRBJ2-4; D uncertain. The length of the CDR3 is 14 residues. The V gene's germline CDR1 is SGHTA and CDR2 FQGTGA. The ends were cut back, 5 bases at V and 7 bases at J, with 15 bases in the middle. This CDR3 is CASSPYGSDNIQYF. CDR3 coding DNA: TGTGCCAGCAGCCCGTACGGCTCTGACAACATTCAGTACTTC. Drawing the rest from reference TRBV7-3 and TRBJ2-4, the complete variable domain is GAGVSQTPSNKVTEKGKYVELRCDPISGHTALYWYRQSLGQGPEFLIYFQGTGAADDSGLPNDRFFAVRPEGSVSTLKIQRTERGDSAVYLCASSPYGSDNIQYFGAGTRLSVL.

The J gene is TRBJ2-2, the V gene TRBV28, with D uncertain. This CDR3 spans 18 amino acids. The V end was cut by 2 bases, the J end by 0 bases, with 16 bases between. In germline, CDR1 is MDHEN, CDR2 SYDVKM. CDR3 DNA: TGTGCCAGCAGTTTACTCAGGCCCTGGGATCCGAACACCGGGGAGCTGTTTTTT. Its translation is CASSLLRPWDPNTGELFF.

CDR3 protein: CASHRDLSTDTQYF. The CDR3 region has the DNA TGTGCCAGTCATCGGGACCTTAGCACAGATACGCAGTATTTT. This chain uses TRBV10-3 with TRBJ2-3; D may correspond to TRBD1 or TRBD2 (5 bases each). V dropped 10 bases and J dropped 0 bases, with 14 bases sitting between them. CDR1 and CDR2 (germline): ENHRY, SYGVKD. The CDR3 covers 14 residues.

The chain combines TRBV11-3 with TRBJ2-7; 9 positions agree with TRBD2. The CDR3 runs 15 residues. Germline V lookup: CDR1 SGHNT, CDR2 YENEEA. V was clipped by 5 bases and J by 2 bases; unmatched bases: 7. The chain's CDR3 is CASSISGSLPYEQYF. In DNA form, the CDR3 reads TGTGCCAGCAGCATTAGCGGGAGTCTCCCCTACGAGCAGTACTTC. The full variable domain, in which reference TRBV11-3 and TRBJ2-7 provide the parts outside the CDR3, is EAGVVQSPRYKIIEKKQPVAFWCNPISGHNTLYWYLQNLGQGPELLIRYENEEAVDDSQLPKDRFSAERLKGVDSTLKIQPAELGDSAVYLCASSISGSLPYEQYFGPGTRLTVT.

The chain couples TRBV18 to TRBJ2-1, with D possibly matching TRBD2 (6 bases). This CDR3 contains 16 residues. Trimming shortened V by 2 bases and J by 2 bases, and 13 bases separated the two germline ends. Germline assignment: CDR1 KGHSH and CDR2 LQKENI. CDR3 nucleotides: TGTGCCAGCTCACCAACCGGGACTTCCCCCTACAATGAGCAGTTCTTC. Translation: CASSPTGTSPYNEQFF.